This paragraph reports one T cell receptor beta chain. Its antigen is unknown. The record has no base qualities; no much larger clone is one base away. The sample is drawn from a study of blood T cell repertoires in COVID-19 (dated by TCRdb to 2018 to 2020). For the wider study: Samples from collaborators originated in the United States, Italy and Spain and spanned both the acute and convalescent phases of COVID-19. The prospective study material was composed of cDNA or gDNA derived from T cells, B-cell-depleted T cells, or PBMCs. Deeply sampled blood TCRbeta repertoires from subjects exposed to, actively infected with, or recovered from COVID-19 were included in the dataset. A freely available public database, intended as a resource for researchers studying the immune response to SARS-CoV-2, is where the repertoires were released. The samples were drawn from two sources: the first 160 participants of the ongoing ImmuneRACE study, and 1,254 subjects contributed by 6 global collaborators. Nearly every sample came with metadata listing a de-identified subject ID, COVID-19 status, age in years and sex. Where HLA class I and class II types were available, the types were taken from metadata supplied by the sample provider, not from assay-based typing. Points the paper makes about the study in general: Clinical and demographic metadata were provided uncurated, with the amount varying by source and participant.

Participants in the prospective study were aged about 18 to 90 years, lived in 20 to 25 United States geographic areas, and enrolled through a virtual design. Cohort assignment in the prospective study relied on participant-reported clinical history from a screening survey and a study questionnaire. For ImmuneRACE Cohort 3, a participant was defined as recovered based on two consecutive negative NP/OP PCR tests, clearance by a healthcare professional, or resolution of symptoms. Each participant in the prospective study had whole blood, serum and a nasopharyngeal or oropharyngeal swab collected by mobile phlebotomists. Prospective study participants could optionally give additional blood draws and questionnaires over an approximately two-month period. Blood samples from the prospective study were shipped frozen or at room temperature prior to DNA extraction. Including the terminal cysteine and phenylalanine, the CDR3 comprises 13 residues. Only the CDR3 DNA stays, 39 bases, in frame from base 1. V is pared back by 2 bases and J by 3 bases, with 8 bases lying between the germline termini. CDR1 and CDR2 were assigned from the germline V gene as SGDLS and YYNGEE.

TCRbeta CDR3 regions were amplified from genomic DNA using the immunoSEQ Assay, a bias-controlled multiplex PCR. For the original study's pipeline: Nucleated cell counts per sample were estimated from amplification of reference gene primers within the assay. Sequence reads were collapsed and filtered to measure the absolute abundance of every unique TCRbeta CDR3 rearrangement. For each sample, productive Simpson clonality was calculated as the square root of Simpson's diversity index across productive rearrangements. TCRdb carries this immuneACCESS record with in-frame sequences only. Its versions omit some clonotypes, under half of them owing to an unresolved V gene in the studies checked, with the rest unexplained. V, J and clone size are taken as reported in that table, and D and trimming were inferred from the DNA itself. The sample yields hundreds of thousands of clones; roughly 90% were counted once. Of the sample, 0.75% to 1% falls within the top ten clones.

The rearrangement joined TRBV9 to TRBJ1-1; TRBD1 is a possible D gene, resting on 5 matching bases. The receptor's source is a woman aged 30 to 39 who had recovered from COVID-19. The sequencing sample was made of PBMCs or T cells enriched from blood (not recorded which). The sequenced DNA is TGTGCCAGCAGCGTTGGACACTACACTGAAGCTTTCTTT. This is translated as CASSVGHYTEAFF.